This T cell receptor (beta chain) was recorded in a study of vaccination effects on CD4 cells after COVID-19. Comments on this clone: Antigen unknown.

When ten to eleven days of culture had elapsed, CD4+ T cells were isolated. This CDR3 comprises 16 residues. The V end was cut by 3 bases, the J end by 1 base, with 13 bases between. Germline values: CDR1 MGHRA, CDR2 YSYEKL. The repertoire was sequenced with immunoSEQ multiplex PCR; TCRdb's copy has only in-frame clones and lacks some. The sample contains fewer than 35,000 clones, about two thirds of which appear only once. This clonotype was obtained from a human donor who received a COVID-19 vaccine. The chain has TRBV4-1 and TRBJ1-3; D might be TRBD1 (5 bases). This sample comprised CD4+ T cells from PBMCs cultured without peptide, obtained before COVID-19 vaccination. The chain's CDR3 is CASSQYGTTSGNTIYF. As DNA, the CDR3 is TGCGCCAGCAGCCAGTACGGGACGACATCTGGAAACACCATATATTTT.